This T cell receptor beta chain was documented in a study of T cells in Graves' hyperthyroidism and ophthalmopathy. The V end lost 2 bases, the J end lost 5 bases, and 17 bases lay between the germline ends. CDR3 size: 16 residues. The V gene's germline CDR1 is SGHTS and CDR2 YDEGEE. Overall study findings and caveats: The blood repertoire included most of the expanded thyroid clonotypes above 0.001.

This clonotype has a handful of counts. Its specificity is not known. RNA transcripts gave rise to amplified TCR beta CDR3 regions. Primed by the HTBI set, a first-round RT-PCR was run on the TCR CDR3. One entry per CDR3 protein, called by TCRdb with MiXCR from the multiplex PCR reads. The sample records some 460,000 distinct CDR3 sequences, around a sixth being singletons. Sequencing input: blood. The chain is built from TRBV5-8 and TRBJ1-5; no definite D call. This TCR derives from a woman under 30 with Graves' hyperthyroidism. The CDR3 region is CASSFEWTAPDQPQHF. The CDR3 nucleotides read TGTGCCAGCAGCTTCGAATGGACGGCCCCTGATCAGCCCCAGCATTTT.